These T cell receptor beta chains were read from a single sample in a study of T cell responses to AZD1222 COVID-19 vaccine. TCRdb keeps only in-frame clones here, not all; method: immunoSEQ multiplex PCR. Counted here are approximately 100,000 clones, 70% to 90% occurring once; the ten biggest clones make up roughly 3.7%. The specimen comprised peripheral blood, sampled on day 0 of AZD1222 vaccination. The receptor source for this set is an adult in good health. Both conserved end residues are part of each CDR3. Each record gives: J gene, V gene, clone size, D gene, CDR3 DNA, CDR3 protein. A D gene is named only where the DNA matches it firmly. Part of the rows lack a size; the others show once, few, many or a class for expanded clones.

J gene: TRBJ2-7; V gene: TRBV5-5; clone size: NA; D gene: TRBD1; CDR3 DNA: TGTGCCAGCGGACCGGGACAGGGGTGGTACGAGCAGTACTTC; CDR3 protein: CASGPGQGWYEQYF
J gene: TRBJ2-1; V gene: TRBV5-1; clone size: few; D gene: TRBD1; CDR3 DNA: TGCGCCAGCAGCTTGTGGACAGGGGAGAACAATGAGCAGTTCTTC; CDR3 protein: CASSLWTGENNEQFF
J gene: TRBJ1-1; V gene: TRBV13; clone size: NA; D gene: NA; CDR3 DNA: TGTGCCAGCAGTTCGGGGGAAGAAGCTTTCTTT; CDR3 protein: CASSSGEEAFF
J gene: TRBJ1-2; V gene: TRBV2; clone size: NA; D gene: NA; CDR3 DNA: TGTGCCAGCAGCGGACCGGGACACCTCTTC; CDR3 protein: CASSGPGHLF
J gene: TRBJ1-5; V gene: TRBV4-3; clone size: few; D gene: NA; CDR3 DNA: TGCGCCAGCAGCCAAGTCTGGCAGGGCAATCAGCCCCAGCATTTT; CDR3 protein: CASSQVWQGNQPQHF
J gene: TRBJ1-2; V gene: TRBV10-3; clone size: NA; D gene: TRBD1; CDR3 DNA: TGTGCCATCAGTGAACAGGGGAACTATGGCTACACCTTC; CDR3 protein: CAISEQGNYGYTF
J gene: TRBJ2-4; V gene: TRBV14; clone size: once; D gene: NA; CDR3 DNA: TGTGCCAGCAGCCAAAACCTAATAGCCAAAAACATTCAGTACTTC; CDR3 protein: CASSQNLIAKNIQYF
J gene: TRBJ1-3; V gene: TRBV3-1/TRBV3-2; clone size: once; D gene: TRBD1; CDR3 DNA: TGTGCCAGCAGCCGACAGGGGTCTGGAAACACCATATATTTT; CDR3 protein: CASSRQGSGNTIYF
J gene: TRBJ2-7; V gene: TRBV3-1/TRBV3-2; clone size: NA; D gene: TRBD1; CDR3 DNA: TGTGCCAGCAGCCAGAGGACAGGGGGCAAAACCTACGAGCAGTACTTC; CDR3 protein: CASSQRTGGKTYEQYF
J gene: TRBJ2-7; V gene: TRBV7-2; clone size: NA; D gene: NA; CDR3 DNA: TGTGCCAGCAGCGCCCGTAGGACAGCTTCCTACGAGCAGTACTTC; CDR3 protein: CASSARRTASYEQYF
J gene: TRBJ1-5; V gene: TRBV6-5; clone size: NA; D gene: NA; CDR3 DNA: TGTGCCAGCAGTTTCGGGCAGTTCCAGCCCCAGCATTTT; CDR3 protein: CASSFGQFQPQHF
J gene: TRBJ1-3; V gene: TRBV19; clone size: once; D gene: NA; CDR3 DNA: TGTGCCAGTAGTATAGAGGGGGCGACTGGAAACACCATATATTTT; CDR3 protein: CASSIEGATGNTIYF
J gene: TRBJ2-1; V gene: TRBV2; clone size: NA; D gene: NA; CDR3 DNA: TGTGCCACCTCAGACAGGATCGATAGTGGCAATGAGCAGTTCTTC; CDR3 protein: CATSDRIDSGNEQFF
J gene: TRBJ1-2; V gene: TRBV7-8; clone size: NA; D gene: NA; CDR3 DNA: TGTGCCAGCAGCTTTGGGACCGCGGAATATGGCTACACCTTC; CDR3 protein: CASSFGTAEYGYTF
J gene: TRBJ1-2; V gene: TRBV2; clone size: NA; D gene: NA; CDR3 DNA: TGTGCCAGCAGTCCTTCATCAGTGGGCTACACCTTC; CDR3 protein: CASSPSSVGYTF
J gene: TRBJ2-3; V gene: TRBV4-1; clone size: NA; D gene: TRBD1; CDR3 DNA: TGCGCCAGCAGCCAAGATGGCGAGACAGGGTTTCTTGCAGATACGCAGTATTTT; CDR3 protein: CASSQDGETGFLADTQYF
J gene: TRBJ2-3; V gene: TRBV6-4; clone size: NA; D gene: NA; CDR3 DNA: TGTGCCAGCAGTGAACAGGGAGGGACAGATACGCAGTATTTT; CDR3 protein: CASSEQGGTDTQYF
J gene: TRBJ1-1; V gene: TRBV18; clone size: NA; D gene: NA; CDR3 DNA: TGTGCCAGCTCACCACCTCGAAACACTGAAGCTTTCTTT; CDR3 protein: CASSPPRNTEAFF
J gene: TRBJ1-2; V gene: TRBV9; clone size: NA; D gene: TRBD1; CDR3 DNA: TGTGCCAGCAGCGAAGGGACAGGTCTTCTCTATGGCTACACCTTC; CDR3 protein: CASSEGTGLLYGYTF
J gene: TRBJ1-6; V gene: TRBV5-6; clone size: once; D gene: NA; CDR3 DNA: TGTGCCAGCAGCTCCCTCGTAGGCAGGGGAATCTATAATTCACCCCTCCACTTT; CDR3 protein: CASSSLVGRGIYNSPLHF
J gene: TRBJ2-6; V gene: TRBV4-3; clone size: NA; D gene: NA; CDR3 DNA: TGCGCCAGCAGCCAAGACGGGGTCTCTGGGGCCAACGTCCTGACTTTC; CDR3 protein: CASSQDGVSGANVLTF
J gene: TRBJ1-3; V gene: TRBV7-9; clone size: once; D gene: NA; CDR3 DNA: TGTGCCAGCAGCTCAGAAATCCCAGGTCGGGGATCTGGAAACACCATATATTTT; CDR3 protein: CASSSEIPGRGSGNTIYF
J gene: TRBJ2-3; V gene: TRBV5-4; clone size: NA; D gene: TRBD2; CDR3 DNA: TGTGCCAGCAGCGTAGGGACTAGCTCTGCAGATACGCAGTATTTT; CDR3 protein: CASSVGTSSADTQYF
J gene: TRBJ1-1; V gene: TRBV7-9; clone size: NA; D gene: NA; CDR3 DNA: TGTGCCAGCAGCTCCCCGGGGGGGGTGGGGAACACTGAAGCTTTCTTT; CDR3 protein: CASSSPGGVGNTEAFF
J gene: TRBJ1-4; V gene: TRBV19; clone size: NA; D gene: TRBD1; CDR3 DNA: TGTGCCAGTAGTATCTTTCCGGGACAGGGGCTGACTGCAACTAATGAAAAACTGTTTTTT; CDR3 protein: CASSIFPGQGLTATNEKLFF
J gene: TRBJ2-7; V gene: TRBV12-3/TRBV12-4; clone size: NA; D gene: NA; CDR3 DNA: TGTGCCAGCAGTCGGGGCACCTACGAGCAGTACTTC; CDR3 protein: CASSRGTYEQYF
J gene: TRBJ2-5; V gene: TRBV2; clone size: NA; D gene: TRBD1; CDR3 DNA: TGTGCCAGCAGTGAATTGCTGGCAGGGGGCGGGTCCCAGTACTTC; CDR3 protein: CASSELLAGGGSQYF
J gene: TRBJ2-5; V gene: TRBV9; clone size: NA; D gene: NA; CDR3 DNA: TGTGCCAGCAGCGTATACAGCCAAGAGACCCAGTACTTC; CDR3 protein: CASSVYSQETQYF
J gene: TRBJ1-2; V gene: TRBV5-3; clone size: NA; D gene: NA; CDR3 DNA: TGTGCCAGAAGCTTGGACTGCCGGGACACCAGCGACTATGGCTACACCTTC; CDR3 protein: CARSLDCRDTSDYGYTF
J gene: TRBJ1-4; V gene: TRBV27; clone size: NA; D gene: NA; CDR3 DNA: TGTGCCAGCAGGGCTGAAGAAAGTGAAAAACTGTTTTTT; CDR3 protein: CASRAEESEKLFF
J gene: TRBJ1-6; V gene: TRBV10-3; clone size: NA; D gene: NA; CDR3 DNA: TGTGCCATCAGTGAGTCGCCAGGGTTGGCTTCACCCCTCCACTTT; CDR3 protein: CAISESPGLASPLHF
J gene: TRBJ2-1; V gene: TRBV2; clone size: once; D gene: NA; CDR3 DNA: TGTGCCAGCAGTGAGGGGGATCTTGAGCAGTTCTTC; CDR3 protein: CASSEGDLEQFF
J gene: TRBJ2-7; V gene: TRBV30; clone size: NA; D gene: NA; CDR3 DNA: TGTGCCTGGAGAGACCGGGACCGGTTGTTTTCCGTCCAGTACTTC; CDR3 protein: CAWRDRDRLFSVQYF
J gene: TRBJ2-1; V gene: TRBV5-1; clone size: NA; D gene: NA; CDR3 DNA: TGCGCCAGCAGGTGGGACTCCTACAATGAGCAGTTCTTC; CDR3 protein: CASRWDSYNEQFF
J gene: TRBJ1-1; V gene: TRBV6-6; clone size: NA; D gene: NA; CDR3 DNA: TGTGCCAGCAGTTACGCGGGAGGGACTGAAGCTTTCTTT; CDR3 protein: CASSYAGGTEAFF
J gene: TRBJ2-2; V gene: TRBV11-3; clone size: once; D gene: NA; CDR3 DNA: TGTGCCAGCAGCCCCACCGTTACCGGGGAGCTGTTTTTT; CDR3 protein: CASSPTVTGELFF
J gene: TRBJ2-7; V gene: TRBV5-1; clone size: NA; D gene: TRBD1; CDR3 DNA: TGCGCCAGCAGCTTGATGACAGGGATCGACGAGCAGTACTTC; CDR3 protein: CASSLMTGIDEQYF
J gene: TRBJ2-5; V gene: TRBV18; clone size: NA; D gene: TRBD1; CDR3 DNA: TGTGCCAGCTCCCGACAGGGGGCAGGCGAAGAGACCCAGTACTTC; CDR3 protein: CASSRQGAGEETQYF
J gene: TRBJ1-6; V gene: TRBV30; clone size: NA; D gene: NA; CDR3 DNA: TGTGCCTGGAGCGGGGGCGAGAATTCACCCCTCCACTTT; CDR3 protein: CAWSGGENSPLHF
J gene: TRBJ2-7; V gene: TRBV5-4; clone size: NA; D gene: TRBD2; CDR3 DNA: TGTGCCAGCAGCTCACGTGGGACTAAAAACTCCTACGAGCAGTACTTC; CDR3 protein: CASSSRGTKNSYEQYF
J gene: TRBJ1-1; V gene: TRBV18; clone size: NA; D gene: NA; CDR3 DNA: TGTGCCAGCTCACCACTTTCTGGGGAATTAACTGAAGCTTTCTTT; CDR3 protein: CASSPLSGELTEAFF
J gene: TRBJ2-7; V gene: TRBV9; clone size: medium-sized; D gene: TRBD1; CDR3 DNA: TGTGCCAGCAGCGCCGCCCCGGGACAGGGCCCCTACGAGCAGTACTTC; CDR3 protein: CASSAAPGQGPYEQYF
J gene: TRBJ1-2; V gene: TRBV5-1; clone size: NA; D gene: NA; CDR3 DNA: TGCGCCAGCAGGGCGGCCCTGGGGGACTATGGCTACACCTTC; CDR3 protein: CASRAALGDYGYTF
J gene: TRBJ2-3; V gene: TRBV9; clone size: few; D gene: NA; CDR3 DNA: TGTGCCAGCAGCGTAGTCGGGGGCACAGATACGCAGTATTTT; CDR3 protein: CASSVVGGTDTQYF
J gene: TRBJ2-1; V gene: TRBV2; clone size: once; D gene: NA; CDR3 DNA: TGTGCCAGCAGTGAAGGGGAGAGGACTGAGCAGTTCTTC; CDR3 protein: CASSEGERTEQFF
J gene: TRBJ2-5; V gene: TRBV7-9; clone size: many; D gene: TRBD1; CDR3 DNA: TGTGCCAGCAGCCTCGGGACAGGGGACCAAGAGACCCAGTACTTC; CDR3 protein: CASSLGTGDQETQYF
J gene: TRBJ2-3; V gene: TRBV5-6; clone size: NA; D gene: TRBD2; CDR3 DNA: TGTGCCAGCAGCTTCATAGCGGGGGGGCCCACAGATACGCAGTATTTT; CDR3 protein: CASSFIAGGPTDTQYF
J gene: TRBJ2-2; V gene: TRBV5-1; clone size: NA; D gene: TRBD1; CDR3 DNA: TGCGCCAGCAGGGCGTCCCTCGGGACAGGGGTGTACACCGGGGAGCTGTTTTTT; CDR3 protein: CASRASLGTGVYTGELFF
J gene: TRBJ1-4; V gene: TRBV5-6; clone size: NA; D gene: NA; CDR3 DNA: TGTGCCAGCAGCTTGGCCAGGGGAACTAATGAAAAACTGTTTTTT; CDR3 protein: CASSLARGTNEKLFF
J gene: TRBJ1-6; V gene: TRBV7-9; clone size: NA; D gene: TRBD1; CDR3 DNA: TGTGCCAGCAGTCGGACAGGGGATTCACCCCTCCACTTT; CDR3 protein: CASSRTGDSPLHF